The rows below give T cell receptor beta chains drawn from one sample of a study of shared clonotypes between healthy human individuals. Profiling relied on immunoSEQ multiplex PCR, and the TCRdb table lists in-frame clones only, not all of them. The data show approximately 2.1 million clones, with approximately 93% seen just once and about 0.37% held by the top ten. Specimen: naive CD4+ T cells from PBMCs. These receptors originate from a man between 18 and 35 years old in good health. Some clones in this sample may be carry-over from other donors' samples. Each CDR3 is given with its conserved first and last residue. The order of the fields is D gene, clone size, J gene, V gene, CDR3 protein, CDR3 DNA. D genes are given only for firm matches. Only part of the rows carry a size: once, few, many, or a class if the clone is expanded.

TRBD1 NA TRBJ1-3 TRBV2 CASTRKDRGGNTIYF TGTGCCAGCACCAGGAAGGACAGGGGTGGAAACACCATATATTTT
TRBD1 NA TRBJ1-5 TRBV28 CASSTGQGAVRGQPQHF TGTGCCAGCAGTACCGGACAGGGGGCGGTGCGTGGTCAGCCCCAGCATTTT
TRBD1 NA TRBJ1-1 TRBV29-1 CSVRRQGSTEAFF TGCAGCGTGCGGAGACAGGGAAGCACTGAAGCTTTCTTT
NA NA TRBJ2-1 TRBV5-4 CATRKLSNEQFF TGTGCCACTAGGAAACTGTCCAATGAGCAGTTCTTC
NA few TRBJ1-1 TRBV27 CASRDYPGNTEAFF TGTGCCAGCAGAGATTACCCGGGGAACACTGAAGCTTTCTTT
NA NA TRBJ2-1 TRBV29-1 CSVGPISYNEQFF TGCAGCGTTGGACCGATCTCCTACAATGAGCAGTTCTTC
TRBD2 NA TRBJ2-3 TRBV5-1 CASSLSVAGEVDTQYF TGCGCCAGCAGCTTGTCCGTAGCGGGAGAAGTAGATACGCAGTATTTT
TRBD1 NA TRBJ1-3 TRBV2 CASSSTGGGGNTIYF TGTGCCAGCAGTTCCACAGGGGGAGGTGGAAACACCATATATTTT
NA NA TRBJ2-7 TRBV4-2 CASSHPGRTYSYEQYF TGTGCCAGCAGCCACCCCGGTCGGACGTACTCCTACGAGCAGTACTTC
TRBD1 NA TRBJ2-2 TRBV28 CASSSPPGQGDGELFF TGTGCCAGCAGTTCCCCTCCGGGACAGGGGGACGGGGAGCTGTTTTTT
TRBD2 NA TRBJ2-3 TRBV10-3 CAISGTSGNADTQYF TGTGCCATCAGTGGGACTAGCGGGAATGCAGATACGCAGTATTTT
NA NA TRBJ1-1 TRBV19 CASSIRDGEAFF TGTGCCAGTAGTATAAGGGACGGTGAAGCTTTCTTT
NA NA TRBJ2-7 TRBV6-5 CASSYPRGEQYF TGTGCCAGCAGTTACCCGAGGGGAGAGCAGTACTTC
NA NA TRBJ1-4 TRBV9 CASSPRASNEKLFF TGTGCCAGCAGCCCCCGGGCCTCTAATGAAAAACTGTTTTTT
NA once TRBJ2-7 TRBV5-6 CASSLADRRTYEQYF TGTGCCAGCAGCTTGGCCGACAGGAGGACCTACGAGCAGTACTTC
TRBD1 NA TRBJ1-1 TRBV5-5 CASTRTGLNTEAFF TGTGCCAGCACCAGGACAGGACTGAACACTGAAGCTTTCTTT
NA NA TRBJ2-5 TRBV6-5 CASSYWRGQETQYF TGTGCCAGCAGTTACTGGAGGGGACAGGAGACCCAGTACTTC
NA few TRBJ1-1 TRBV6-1 CASSEIPPRALAFF TGTGCCAGCAGTGAAATCCCTCCCAGGGCCTTAGCTTTCTTT
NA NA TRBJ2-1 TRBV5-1 CASSLGPLLGRYNEQFF TGCGCCAGCAGCCTGGGTCCGCTTCTGGGACGCTACAATGAGCAGTTCTTC
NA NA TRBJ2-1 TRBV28 CASSLWEASYNEQFF TGTGCCAGCAGTTTATGGGAGGCCTCCTACAATGAGCAGTTCTTC
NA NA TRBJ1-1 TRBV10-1 CASSETLRGTEAFF TGCGCCAGCAGTGAAACGCTCCGGGGGACTGAAGCTTTCTTT
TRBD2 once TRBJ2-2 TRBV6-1 CASSGRTGGAGELFF TGTGCCAGCAGCGGACGTACTGGGGGGGCCGGGGAGCTGTTTTTT
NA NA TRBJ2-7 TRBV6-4 CASSQRGSAAYEQYF TGTGCCAGCTCGCAGAGGGGTAGTGCGGCCTACGAGCAGTACTTC
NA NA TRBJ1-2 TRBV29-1 CSVAGQNYGYTF TGCAGCGTTGCTGGGCAGAACTATGGCTACACCTTC
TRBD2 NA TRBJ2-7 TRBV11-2 CASSVREGLPKLYEQYF TGTGCCAGCAGCGTTCGGGAGGGACTTCCGAAACTTTACGAGCAGTACTTC
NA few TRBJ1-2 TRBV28 CASTRPGNYGYTF TGTGCCAGCACCCGTCCTGGAAACTATGGCTACACCTTC
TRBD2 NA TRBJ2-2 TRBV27 CASSRTPPLAGGTGELFF TGTGCCAGCAGTCGAACCCCCCCACTAGCGGGAGGAACCGGGGAGCTGTTTTTT
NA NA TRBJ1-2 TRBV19 CASSMDGIDSWGYTF TGTGCCAGTAGTATGGATGGCATCGACAGCTGGGGCTACACCTTC
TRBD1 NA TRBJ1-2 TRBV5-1 CASSLGLGTGSNYGYTF TGCGCCAGCAGCTTGGGCCTGGGGACAGGGTCTAACTATGGCTACACCTTC
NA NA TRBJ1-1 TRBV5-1 CASSWGRGNTEAFF TGCGCCAGCAGCTGGGGGCGAGGGAACACTGAAGCTTTCTTT
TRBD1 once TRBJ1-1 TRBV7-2 CASSYRGGTEAFF TGTGCCAGCAGCTACAGGGGGGGCACTGAAGCTTTCTTT
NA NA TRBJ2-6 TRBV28 CASSLGDPGANVLTF TGTGCCAGCAGTTTAGGAGATCCTGGGGCCAACGTCCTGACTTTC
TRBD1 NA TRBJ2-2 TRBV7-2 CASSLVGGGGGELFF TGTGCCAGCAGCCTCGTAGGGGGCGGTGGCGGGGAGCTGTTTTTT
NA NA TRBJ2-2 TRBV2 CASKQRSNTGELFF TGTGCCAGCAAGCAGCGGAGCAACACCGGGGAGCTGTTTTTT
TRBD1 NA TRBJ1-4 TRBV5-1 CASSLERTGGEKLFF TGCGCCAGCAGCTTGGAACGGACAGGGGGTGAAAAACTGTTTTTT
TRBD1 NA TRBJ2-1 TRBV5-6 CASSLWGQGSYNEQFF TGTGCCAGCAGCCTCTGGGGACAGGGTTCCTACAATGAGCAGTTCTTC
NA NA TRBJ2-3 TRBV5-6 CASSLGPTQSDTQYF TGTGCCAGCAGCTTGGGTCCGACCCAATCAGATACGCAGTATTTT
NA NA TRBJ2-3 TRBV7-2 CASSLGDVGTDTQYF TGTGCCAGCAGCTTAGGGGATGTGGGCACAGATACGCAGTATTTT
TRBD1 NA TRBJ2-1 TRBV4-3 CASSQLGTGGYNEQFF TGCGCCAGCAGCCAGCTCGGGACAGGGGGATACAATGAGCAGTTCTTC
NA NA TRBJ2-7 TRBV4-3 CASSQDLSPAGHKEQYF TGCGCCAGCAGCCAAGATCTTTCCCCAGCGGGACATAAGGAGCAGTACTTC
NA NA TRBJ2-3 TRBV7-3 CASSPPGQRGADTQYF TGTGCCAGCAGCCCCCCGGGCCAGCGAGGGGCAGATACGCAGTATTTT
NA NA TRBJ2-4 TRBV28 CASREEGELAKNIQYF TGTGCCAGCAGGGAAGAGGGGGAGTTAGCCAAAAACATTCAGTACTTC
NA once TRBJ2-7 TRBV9 CASSVGASMNEQYF TGTGCCAGCAGCGTAGGGGCTAGCATGAACGAGCAGTACTTC
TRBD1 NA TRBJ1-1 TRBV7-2 CASSLRGRGVMNTEAFF TGTGCCAGCAGCCTCAGGGGGCGTGGGGTGATGAACACTGAAGCTTTCTTT
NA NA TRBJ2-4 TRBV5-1 CASSPQGRSNIQYF TGCGCCAGCAGCCCCCAGGGGAGGTCAAACATTCAGTACTTC
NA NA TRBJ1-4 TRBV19 CASRRRAMGELFF TGTGCCAGCAGAAGGAGAGCGATGGGGGAACTGTTTTTT
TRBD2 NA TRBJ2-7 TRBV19 CAGPTLRGTSGYEQYF TGTGCCGGGCCGACATTAAGGGGGACTAGCGGCTACGAGCAGTACTTC
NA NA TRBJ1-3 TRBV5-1 CASSLNPDRDTIYF TGCGCCAGCAGCTTGAATCCGGACCGGGACACCATATATTTT
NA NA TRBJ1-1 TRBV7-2 CASSLVGGQLNTEAFF TGTGCCAGCAGCTTAGTGGGGGGCCAGTTGAACACTGAAGCTTTCTTT
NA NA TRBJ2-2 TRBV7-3 CASSPPGSNPGELFF TGTGCCAGCAGCCCCCCAGGGTCCAACCCCGGGGAGCTGTTTTTT
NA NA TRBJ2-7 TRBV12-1 CASADGVRTGGVYEQYF TGTGCCAGCGCCGACGGTGTCAGGACAGGGGGCGTTTACGAGCAGTACTTC
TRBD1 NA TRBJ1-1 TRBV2 CASSEVGQDGPGAFF TGTGCCAGCAGTGAGGTGGGACAGGACGGTCCGGGTGCTTTCTTT
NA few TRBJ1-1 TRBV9 CASSLATNTEAFF TGTGCCAGCAGCCTCGCCACTAACACTGAAGCTTTCTTT
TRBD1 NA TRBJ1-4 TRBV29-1 CSVRGTGLFEKLFF TGCAGCGTTCGAGGGACAGGGCTGTTTGAAAAACTGTTTTTT
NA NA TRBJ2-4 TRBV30 CAWSVAGQENIQYF TGTGCCTGGAGTGTAGCGGGACAGGAAAACATTCAGTACTTC